This entry lists 30 T cell receptor beta chains sequenced from one sample in a study of CXCR3-negative and CXCR3-positive naive CD8 T cells. Study findings and constraints: CXCR3-negative naive cells had less hydrophobic TRB CDR3s than did CXCR3-positive naive cells.

Via 5' RACE with UMI labels, TRB cDNA libraries were prepared. From its re-call of the 5' RACE reads, TCRdb lists each CDR3 protein once, without DNA. The sample shows roughly 110,000 distinct CDR3 sequences, and 0.35% to 0.4% sits with its ten largest clones. Their antigens remain unidentified. Specimen: naive CXCR3+ CD8+ T cells from blood. Stated subset: CD45RO-CCR7+CD27+CD95- naive CD8+ T cells expressing CXCR3 (TNR3+). The source is a human donor in good health. Some clones in this sample may be carry-over from other donors' samples.

The chain joins TRBV13 to TRBJ1-2. Germline CDR1 reads PRHDT; CDR2 reads FYEKMQ (reference sequence). This CDR3 has 15 residues. CDR3 residues: CASSLAAEEYYGYTF.

The rearrangement joins TRBV29-1 to TRBJ2-1. The CDR3 consists of 11 residues. Germline V gene data show CDR1 as SQVTM and CDR2 as ANQGSEA. The CDR3 loop is CSVEDHVWQFF.

The chain employs TRBV5-6 and TRBJ1-1; TCRdb's D call, TRBD1, is unchecked because there is no DNA. The CDR3 loop spans 17 amino acids. Germline CDR1 SGHDT, CDR2 YYEEEE. The CDR3 loop is CASSPTRTGGWGTEAFF.

The chain carries TRBV3-1 and TRBJ1-4; no DNA is available, so the TRBD1 call from TCRdb remains unchecked. Germline loops: CDR1 LGHDT, CDR2 YNNKEL (reference sequence). This CDR3 comprises 15 residues. This CDR3 reads CASSPPGPNNEKLFF.

This sequence joins TRBV5-6 and TRBJ2-1. Germline V gives CDR1 SGHDT, CDR2 YYEEEE. The CDR3 is 14 residues long. This chain's CDR3 is CASSLRTPNNEQFF.

CDR3 loop: CSVVGGGQRASYEQYF. The rearrangement links TRBV29-1 to TRBJ2-7; absent DNA, TCRdb's TRBD1 call cannot be checked. CDR3 length: 16 residues. The germline CDR1 and CDR2 sequences are SQVTM and ANQGSEA.

The V call is TRBV29-1, the J call TRBJ2-1; as DNA is missing, the TRBD1 call by TCRdb cannot be tested. The length of the CDR3 is 15 residues. CDR1 is SQVTM and CDR2 is ANQGSEA in the germline V gene. The chain's CDR3 is CSVEPRDRGRGEQFF.

This rearrangement joins TRBV7-9 to TRBJ1-4. Germline CDR1 SEHNR, CDR2 FQNEAQ (reference sequence). CDR3 length: 15 residues. CDR3 sequence reads: CASSSESTTNEKLFF.

This chain uses TRBV6-5 with TRBJ2-1. The CDR3 sequence is 13 residues long. Germline CDR1 is MNHEY and CDR2 is SVGAGI. This CDR3 reads CASSYTKNDEQFF.

The rearrangement links TRBV7-9 to TRBJ2-5; the D call of TRBD2 rests on TCRdb alone, since no DNA is present to check it. The CDR3 loop spans 13 amino acids. Germline lookup yields CDR1 SEHNR and CDR2 FQNEAQ (reference sequence). CDR3 protein: CASSFGGEETQYF.

This chain uses TRBV27 with TRBJ2-6. CDR3 length: 16 residues. Germline assignment: CDR1 MNHEY and CDR2 SMNVEV (reference sequence). The CDR3 is CASSLIGFGGANVLTF.

V usage is TRBV5-1 and J usage is TRBJ2-7. From germline, CDR1 is SGHRS and CDR2 YFSETQ. The CDR3 consists of 15 residues. The CDR3 loop is CASSLASRGEYEQYF.

The V call is TRBV4-1, the J call TRBJ2-7; TCRdb reports TRBD1, a call that lacks DNA to check it against. Germline V gives CDR1 MGHRA, CDR2 YSYEKL. This CDR3 has 13 amino acids. This chain's CDR3 is CASSLTTVYEQYF.

The chain combines TRBV6-2 or TRBV6-3 with TRBJ1-2; lacking DNA, the TRBD1 call made by TCRdb goes unchecked. This CDR3 is 14 amino acids long. The germline gives CDR1 MNHEY, CDR2 SVGEGT. The CDR3 loop is CASSSIGTNYGYTF.

The V call is TRBV7-2, the J call TRBJ2-1; TCRdb's D call, TRBD2, is unchecked because there is no DNA. The CDR3 covers 14 residues. Germline values: CDR1 SGHTA, CDR2 FQGNSA. Here the CDR3 reads CASSLGGIYNEQFF.

The chain recombines TRBV5-1 with TRBJ2-1; checking the TCRdb D call of TRBD1 is not possible without DNA. Germline V gene sequence: CDR1 SGHRS, CDR2 YFSETQ. This CDR3 is built from 16 residues. The CDR3 sequence: CASSGEGTAHYNEQFF. Full variable domain (outside the CDR3, taken from reference TRBV5-1 and TRBJ2-1): KAGVTQTPRYLIKTRGQQVTLSCSPISGHRSVSWYQQTPGQGLQFLFEYFSETQRNKGNFPGRFSGRQFSNSRSEMNVSTLELGDSALYLCASSGEGTAHYNEQFFGPGTRLTVL.

CDR3 sequence: CAFSGVGTEAFF. V usage is TRBV30 and J usage is TRBJ1-1; TCRdb returns TRBD1, unconfirmable since there is no DNA. Germline V gene data show CDR1 as GTSNPN and CDR2 as SVGIG (reference sequence). CDR3 size: 12 residues.

The V and J genes are TRBV7-2 and TRBJ1-4; TCRdb indicates TRBD1, and absent DNA this call remains unverified. This CDR3 contains 15 residues. Germline V CDR1 and CDR2: SGHTA, FQGNSA. CDR3: CASNWVGGPNEKLFF.

The J gene is TRBJ1-4, the V gene TRBV4-1. Germline CDR1 is MGHRA and CDR2 is YSYEKL. The CDR3 is 15 residues long. CDR3 sequence reads: CASSQTSPTNEKLFF.

V is TRBV25-1 and J is TRBJ2-7; the TCRdb call, TRBD1, lacks DNA for checking. Germline V lookup: CDR1 MGHDK, CDR2 SYGVNS. CDR3 length: 13 amino acids. CDR3 loop: CASSEGWGYEQYF.

The genes are TRBV29-1 and TRBJ2-3; absent DNA, TCRdb's TRBD2 call cannot be checked. CDR3 length: 15 amino acids. CDR1 SQVTM and CDR2 ANQGSEA come from the germline V gene. This CDR3 is CSVEEVGGPGDTQYF.

The V gene is TRBV10-3, the J gene TRBJ2-7. The CDR3 runs 16 residues. Germline CDR1 is ENHRY and CDR2 is SYGVKD. The CDR3 sequence is CAISEETSGTPYEQYF.

The V gene is TRBV4-3, the J gene TRBJ1-6; the D gene TCRdb calls, TRBD1, cannot be checked with no DNA. Germline assignment: CDR1 LGHNA and CDR2 YSLEER. CDR3 length: 17 residues. The CDR3 spells CASSQDRVSSYNSPLHF.

The J gene is TRBJ1-2, the V gene TRBV30. Germline V gene sequence: CDR1 GTSNPN, CDR2 SVGIG (reference sequence). The CDR3 runs to 15 residues. CDR3 sequence reads: CAWSVGAGTTDGYTF.

V usage is TRBV29-1 and J usage is TRBJ2-7. In germline, CDR1 is SQVTM, CDR2 ANQGSEA. The CDR3 is 13 residues long. The CDR3 reads CGVFTSSSYEQYF.

This chain connects TRBV29-1 to TRBJ1-5. The CDR3 extends over 15 amino acids. The germline gives CDR1 SQVTM, CDR2 ANQGSEA. The chain's CDR3 is CSVEEETYSNQPQHF. The full variable domain, its missing parts supplied by reference TRBV29-1 and TRBJ1-5, is SAVISQKPSRDICQRGTSLTIQCQVDSQVTMMFWYRQQPGQSLTLIATANQGSEATYESGFVIDKFPISRPNLTFSTLTVSNMSPEDSSIYLCSVEEETYSNQPQHFGDGTRLSIL.

The chain recombines TRBV7-9 with TRBJ2-7; TCRdb's D call of TRBD2 is untestable without DNA. The CDR3 consists of 15 residues. From germline, CDR1 is SEHNR and CDR2 FQNEAQ (reference sequence). This CDR3 reads CASSPSPDSSYEQYF.

The chain has TRBV6-1 and TRBJ2-1. The CDR3 totals 14 residues. CDR1 is MNHNS and CDR2 is SASEGT in the germline V gene. The CDR3 here is CASSDLIEYNEQFF.

The V call is TRBV4-2, the J call TRBJ1-1; TCRdb calls TRBD1, which cannot be checked without DNA. There are 14 residues in the CDR3. Per the germline V gene, CDR1 is LGHNA and CDR2 is YNFKEQ. The chain's CDR3 is CASSQDRRDTEAFF.

This chain connects TRBV18 to TRBJ2-3; the TRBD1 assignment by TCRdb is unverifiable without DNA. This CDR3 region has 14 residues. CDR1 KGHSH and CDR2 LQKENI come from the germline V gene. The CDR3 here is CASSPRTGTDTQYF.